This T cell receptor beta chain was sequenced in a study of T cells in Graves' hyperthyroidism and ophthalmopathy. Study-wide findings and caveats: Stable hyperthyroidism and ophthalmopathy were separated using 13 V-J signatures.

Note on this clonotype: Its target is unknown. It may be a read error: a sequence one base away is much more abundant.

CDR3 length equals 13 residues. The germline V gene has CDR1 SGHRS and CDR2 YFSETQ. V was shortened by 0 bases and J by 5 bases, with 6 bases between the two germline ends. Researchers took RNA transcripts and amplified the TCR beta CDR3 regions from them. The study used the HTBI primer set for a first-round RT-PCR of the TCR CDR3. Using its own MiXCR run on the multiplex PCR reads, TCRdb lists one record per CDR3 protein. This sample has 340,000 or so distinct CDR3 sequences, with 16% found just once. Among the patients, aged 18 to 65, hyperthyroidism was newly diagnosed and had lasted under 2 months. Patients showing uncontrolled infection, other autoimmune disease, pregnancy or lactation were ineligible.

The source is a man younger than 45 with Graves' hyperthyroidism. The chain employs TRBV5-1 and TRBJ1-5; no reliable D call. The material sequenced was blood. The CDR3 DNA follows: TGCGCCAGCAGCTTGGCGGTGGATCAGCCCCAGCATTTT. Amino acids: CASSLAVDQPQHF.